The sequence of this TCR beta chain was determined in a study of regulatory T cells in long-lasting Graves disease. Time point meaning: newly diagnosed GD, antithyroid drugs for less than 3 months. PBMCs provided the RNA from which the TCR library was made. Regarding the study as a whole: Persistent patients shared more public clonotypes (2,741) than new patients (roughly 970).

This CDR3 comprises 11 residues. CDR1 is DFQATT, CDR2 SNEGSKA, per germline (reference sequence). Trimming removed 6 bases from V and 4 bases from J, with 8 bases in between. Construction of TCR beta libraries relied on iRepertoire HTBI primers and on Arm-PCR targeting CDR3 regions. TCRdb ran MiXCR on the multiplex PCR reads and lists one entry per CDR3 protein. This table holds a few hundred thousand distinct CDR3 sequences, 15% to 20% found once. Ten or more counts support this clonotype. Its cognate antigen is unknown. These data were also reused for a study on T cells in Graves' hyperthyroidism and ophthalmopathy. That source reports: An initial round of RT-PCR targeting the TCR CDR3 relied on the HTBI primer set. Ophthalmopathy prediction by the model preceded onset by a median roughly 6 months.

This clonotype originated in a woman aged 25 to 39 with Graves disease. Source: peripheral blood mononuclear cells (PBMCs), taken at new diagnosis, from a patient treated with antithyroid drugs. This rearrangement joins TRBV20-1 to TRBJ2-3; D possibly corresponds to TRBD2 (5 bases). This CDR3 reads CSAPRADTQYF. For the CDR3, the DNA is TGCAGTGCCCCGAGGGCAGATACGCAGTATTTT.